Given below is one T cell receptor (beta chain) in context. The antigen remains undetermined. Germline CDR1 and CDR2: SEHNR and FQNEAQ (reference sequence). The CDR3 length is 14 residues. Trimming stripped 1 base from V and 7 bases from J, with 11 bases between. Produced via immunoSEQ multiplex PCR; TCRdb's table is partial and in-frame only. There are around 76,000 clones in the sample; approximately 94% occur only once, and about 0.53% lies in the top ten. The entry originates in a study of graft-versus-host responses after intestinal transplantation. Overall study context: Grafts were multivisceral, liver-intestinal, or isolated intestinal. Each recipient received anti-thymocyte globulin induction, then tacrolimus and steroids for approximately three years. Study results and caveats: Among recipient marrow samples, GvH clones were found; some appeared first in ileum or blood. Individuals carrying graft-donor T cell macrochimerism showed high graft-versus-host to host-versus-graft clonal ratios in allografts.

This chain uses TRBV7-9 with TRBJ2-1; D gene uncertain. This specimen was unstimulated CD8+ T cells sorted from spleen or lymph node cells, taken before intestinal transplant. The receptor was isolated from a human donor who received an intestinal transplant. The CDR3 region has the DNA TGTGCCAGCAGCTTAGGGCACGTGGGGAATGAGCAGTTCTTC. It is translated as CASSLGHVGNEQFF.